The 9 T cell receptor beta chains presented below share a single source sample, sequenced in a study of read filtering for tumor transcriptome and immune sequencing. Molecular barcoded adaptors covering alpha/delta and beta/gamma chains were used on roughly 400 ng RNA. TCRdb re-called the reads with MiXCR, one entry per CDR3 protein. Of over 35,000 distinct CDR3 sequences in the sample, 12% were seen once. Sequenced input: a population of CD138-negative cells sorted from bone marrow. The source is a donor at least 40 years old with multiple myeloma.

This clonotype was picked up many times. As DNA, the CDR3 is TGTGCCACCAGCAGGACGTGGGAGATGTTACAAGAGACCCAGTACTTC. This translates into CATSRTWEMLQETQYF. The chain recombines TRBV15 with TRBJ2-5, with a weak D call TRBD2 (5 bases). V was pared by 3 bases and J by 2 bases, with 16 bases between. CDR1 and CDR2 (germline): LNHNV, YYDKDF (reference sequence). This CDR3 is built from 16 residues.

The CDR3 nucleotides are TGTGCCAGCAGCCAAGGGGGGACAGATACGCAGTATTTT. Protein product: CASSQGGTDTQYF. The chain has TRBV3-1 and TRBJ2-3; D possibly uses TRBD1 or TRBD2 (5 bases each). Germline V lookup: CDR1 LGHDT, CDR2 YNNKEL (reference sequence). The ends were cut back, 1 base at V and 3 bases at J, with 5 bases in the middle. This CDR3 is built from 13 residues.

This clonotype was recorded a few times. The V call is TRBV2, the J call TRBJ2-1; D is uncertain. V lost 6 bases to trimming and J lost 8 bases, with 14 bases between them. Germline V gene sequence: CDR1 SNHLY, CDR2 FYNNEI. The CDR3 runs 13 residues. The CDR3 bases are TGTGCCAGCAGCCGGCTCACGGTCGATGAGCAGTTCTTC. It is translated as CASSRLTVDEQFF.

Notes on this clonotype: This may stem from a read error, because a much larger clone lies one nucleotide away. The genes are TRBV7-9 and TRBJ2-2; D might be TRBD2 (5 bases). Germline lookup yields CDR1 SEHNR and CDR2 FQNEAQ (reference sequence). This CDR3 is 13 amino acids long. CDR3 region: CASSLTDTGEPFF. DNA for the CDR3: TGTGCCAGCAGCTTAACAGACACCGGGGAGCCGTTTTTT.

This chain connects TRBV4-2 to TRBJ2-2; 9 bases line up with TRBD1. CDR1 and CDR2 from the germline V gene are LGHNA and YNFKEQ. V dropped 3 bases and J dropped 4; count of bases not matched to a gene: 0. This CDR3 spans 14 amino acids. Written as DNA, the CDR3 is TGTGCCAGCAGCCAGGGACAGGGCACCGGGGAGCTGTTTTTT. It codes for CASSQGQGTGELFF.

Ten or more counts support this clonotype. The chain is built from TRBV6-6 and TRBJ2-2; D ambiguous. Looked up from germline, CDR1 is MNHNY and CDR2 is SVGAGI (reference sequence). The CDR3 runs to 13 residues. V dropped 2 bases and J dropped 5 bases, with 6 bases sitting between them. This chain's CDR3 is CASSYVGTGELFF. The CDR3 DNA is TGTGCCAGCAGTTACGTGGGGACCGGGGAGCTGTTTTTT.

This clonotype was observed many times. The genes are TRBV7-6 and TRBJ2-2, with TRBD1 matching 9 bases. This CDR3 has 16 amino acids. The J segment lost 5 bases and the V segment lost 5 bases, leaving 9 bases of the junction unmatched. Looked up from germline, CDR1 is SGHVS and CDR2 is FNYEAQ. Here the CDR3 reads CASSGSTGGYTGELFF. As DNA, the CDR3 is TGTGCCAGCAGCGGATCGACAGGGGGATATACCGGGGAGCTGTTTTTT. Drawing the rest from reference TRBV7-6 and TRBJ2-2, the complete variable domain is GAGVSQSPRYKVTKRGQDVALRCDPISGHVSLYWYRQALGQGPEFLTYFNYEAQQDKSGLPNDRFSAERPEGSISTLTIQRTEQRDSAMYRCASSGSTGGYTGELFFGEGSRLTVL.

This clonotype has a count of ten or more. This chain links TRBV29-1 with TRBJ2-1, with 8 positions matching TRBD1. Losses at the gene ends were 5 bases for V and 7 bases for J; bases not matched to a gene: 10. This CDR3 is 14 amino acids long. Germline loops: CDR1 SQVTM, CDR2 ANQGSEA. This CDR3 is CSVSVDRGWNEQFF. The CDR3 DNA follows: TGCAGCGTTTCGGTCGACAGGGGATGGAATGAGCAGTTCTTC.

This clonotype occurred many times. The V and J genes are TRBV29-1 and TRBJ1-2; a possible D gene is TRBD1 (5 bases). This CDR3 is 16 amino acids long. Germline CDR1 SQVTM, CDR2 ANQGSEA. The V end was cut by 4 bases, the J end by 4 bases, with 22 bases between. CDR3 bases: TGCAGCGTTGCCTTTGTGGGGACCATCAACATCTATGGCTACACCTTC. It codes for CSVAFVGTINIYGYTF.